This TCR beta chain was identified in a study of blood T cell repertoires in COVID-19. The wider study: Some COVID-19 samples were acute and others convalescent; all came from the United States, Italy and Spain. From T cells, B-cell-depleted T cells, or PBMCs came the material, which was cDNA or gDNA.

Original data processing: Quantification of nucleated cells was approximated via reference gene primer amplification. Clones were sequenced by immunoSEQ multiplex PCR, and TCRdb holds only the in-frame ones, with some missing. V and J calls and clone size are given by that table; D and trimming were obtained from the DNA. The data contain more than 110,000 clones, about 79% of them singletons. In its sample, this clone was seen a few times. The germline V and J ends were trimmed by 1 base and 8 bases, with 8 bases remaining between them. Looked up from germline, CDR1 is MGHRA and CDR2 is YSYEKL. CDR3 size: 13 residues.

This sequence was found in a woman of 80 years or more with active or convalescent COVID-19. Material for sequencing was peripheral blood. The V gene is TRBV4-1, the J gene TRBJ1-4, with D unresolved. The CDR3 DNA sequence: TGCGCCAGCAGCCAAGGTCGAGGGGAAAAACTGTTTTTT. This sequence encodes CASSQGRGEKLFF.